One sample yielded the 25 T cell receptor beta chains listed below, sequenced in a study of CD8+ T cells in alopecia areata. The sample's treatment: oral pan-JAK inhibitor, 5-10 mg twice daily. Sequencing used cDNA as its template, made by extracting RNA and reverse transcribing it. Method: immunoSEQ multiplex PCR; TCRdb's copy keeps in-frame clones and lacks some. The top ten hold approximately 1% of the sample, which has some 190,000 clones, 60% seen once. This specimen was CD4+ T cells sorted from blood, taken at week 24, from a patient treated with tofacitinib. The receptors stem from a human donor with alopecia areata.

This clone was seen more than once but under ten times. This sequence joins TRBV7-2 and TRBJ2-4; D is unresolved. V lost 4 bases to trimming and J lost 9 bases, with 19 bases between them. The germline gives CDR1 SGHTA, CDR2 FQGNSA. The CDR3 has 15 amino acids. CDR3 bases: TGTGCCAGCAGCTCCCTGTCTCCCCCTTTGGCCATTCAGTACTTC. Translation: CASSSLSPPLAIQYF.

The CDR3 nucleotides read TGTGCCAGCAGTACAGGGAGACAGGGCTACACCTTC. Translating it yields CASSTGRQGYTF. This rearrangement joins TRBV27 to TRBJ1-2, with a weak D call TRBD1 (6 bases). Trimming removed 5 bases at V and 8 bases at J, with 12 bases between. Germline CDR1 reads MNHEY; CDR2 reads SMNVEV (reference sequence). CDR3 length equals 12 residues.

The chain joins TRBV15 to TRBJ1-4; tentative D call: TRBD1 (6 bases). V was cut by 7 bases and J by 8 bases, with 14 bases left in between. Germline lookup yields CDR1 LNHNV and CDR2 YYDKDF (reference sequence). The CDR3 spans 13 residues. The CDR3 DNA follows: TGTGCCACCACCACAGGGTATGACGAAAAACTGTTTTTT. Its protein product is CATTTGYDEKLFF.

The chain is built from TRBV28 and TRBJ2-7; 8 nucleotides align to TRBD1. The CDR3 totals 13 residues. From germline, CDR1 is MDHEN and CDR2 SYDVKM. Trimming removed 6 bases from V and 7 bases from J; junction bases left unmatched: 8. The CDR3 spells CASRSGQGGEQYF. Written as DNA, the CDR3 is TGTGCCAGCAGATCTGGACAGGGAGGAGAGCAGTACTTC.

This clone has only a few counts. V and J are TRBV29-1 and TRBJ2-2, with unresolved D. The germline V gene encodes CDR1 SQVTM and CDR2 ANQGSEA. V gave up 3 bases and J gave up 0 bases, with 5 bases separating them. The CDR3 loop spans 13 amino acids. The CDR3, as DNA: TGCAGCGTTGACAGGTCGAACACCGGGGAGCTGTTTTTT. Translation: CSVDRSNTGELFF.

This clone came up a few times. Written as DNA, the CDR3 is TGTGCCAGCTCACCACCGGGCCGGGCCTTCAATGAGCAGTTCTTC. Translating it yields CASSPPGRAFNEQFF. The chain has TRBV18 and TRBJ2-1; no definite D call. The CDR3 totals 15 residues. Germline V gives CDR1 KGHSH, CDR2 LQKENI. Trimming removed 0 bases at V and 6 bases at J, with 12 bases between.

J is TRBJ1-2 and V is TRBV30; unclear D gene. The CDR3 covers 16 residues. V lost 3 bases, J lost 3 bases, and 20 bases lay in between. In germline, CDR1 is GTSNPN, CDR2 SVGIG (reference sequence). The CDR3 region has the DNA TGTGCCTGGAGCAATCCGGTCGGGCTTGGGGACTATGGCTACACCTTC. Translating it yields CAWSNPVGLGDYGYTF.

The chain links TRBV4-3 to TRBJ2-1, with D hard to call. Germline values: CDR1 LGHNA, CDR2 YSLEER. This CDR3 is 13 amino acids long. Trimming took 3 bases from V and 8 from J, leaving 11 bases between them. In nucleotides, the CDR3 is TGCGCCAGCAGCCAGATGAAGGGCGATGAGCAGTTCTTC. As protein: CASSQMKGDEQFF.

This clone was picked up a small number of times. The chain carries TRBV23-1 and TRBJ2-2; D is unclear. TRBV23-1 is classed as an ORF, of uncertain function. The CDR3 is 13 residues long. The V and J ends lost 4 bases and 1 base respectively, with 4 bases between them. The CDR3 coding sequence is TGCGCCAGCAGTCGGGGGAACACCGGGGAGCTGTTTTTT. Translated, it gives CASSRGNTGELFF.

This clone is classed as medium-sized. V is TRBV19 and J is TRBJ2-3, with D possibly being TRBD1 (6 bases). Germline lookup yields CDR1 LNHDA and CDR2 SQIVND (reference sequence). This CDR3 spans 14 amino acids. Trimming stripped 5 bases from V and 5 bases from J, with 14 bases between. The CDR3 loop is CASSLTGWGDTQYF. Here the CDR3 DNA reads TGTGCCAGTAGTCTGACAGGTTGGGGAGATACGCAGTATTTT.

The chain employs TRBV7-2 and TRBJ2-2; D may be TRBD1 (5 bases). The CDR3 loop spans 14 amino acids. Germline CDR1 SGHTA, CDR2 FQGNSA. The V and J ends lost 3 bases and 8 bases respectively, with 13 bases between them. The CDR3 DNA sequence: TGTGCCAGCAGCTTGAATAGGGGATCTGGGGAGCTGTTTTTT. Translating it yields CASSLNRGSGELFF. Full variable domain (remainder filled in from reference TRBV7-2 and TRBJ2-2): GAGVSQSPSNKVTEKGKDVELRCDPISGHTALYWYRQSLGQGLEFLIYFQGNSAPDKSGLPSDRFSAERTGGSVSTLTIQRTQQEDSAVYLCASSLNRGSGELFFGEGSRLTVL.

The chain recombines TRBV9 with TRBJ2-3; 9 positions agree with TRBD2. Per the germline V gene, CDR1 is SGDLS and CDR2 is YYNGEE. The CDR3 is made up of 16 amino acids. The trim removed 0 bases at V and 1 base at J, leaving 3 bases unmatched. The CDR3 is CASSVDPSGGTDTQYF. The CDR3 DNA reads TGTGCCAGCAGCGTAGATCCTAGCGGGGGCACAGATACGCAGTATTTT.

This chain joins TRBV7-2 and TRBJ1-5; 8 bases are a match to TRBD1. V lost 4 bases, J lost 5 bases, and 7 bases stayed unmatched. The germline CDR1 and CDR2 sequences are SGHTA and FQGNSA. The CDR3 contains 15 residues. CDR3 loop: CASSSAGTGYQPQHF. The CDR3 nucleotides are TGTGCCAGCAGCTCTGCCGGGACAGGTTATCAGCCCCAGCATTTT.

This clone was seen only a few times. CDR3 DNA sequence: TGTGCCAGCAGCTTAGAAGTCCCGGGGGGCGTCGGCAAAAACATTCAGTACTTC. This codes for CASSLEVPGGVGKNIQYF. The chain combines TRBV7-2 with TRBJ2-4; tentatively, D is TRBD2 (7 bases). CDR1 and CDR2 (germline): SGHTA, FQGNSA. The length of the CDR3 is 18 residues. Trimming removed 1 base from V and 3 bases from J, with 19 bases in between.

V usage is TRBV25-1 and J usage is TRBJ1-4, with TRBD1 identical over 8 bases. The CDR3 has 14 residues. The V gene end was trimmed by 4 bases and the J gene end by 7 bases; junction bases not matched to a gene: 5. From germline, CDR1 is MGHDK and CDR2 SYGVNS. The CDR3 sequence: CASSGVQGAEKLFF. The CDR3 nucleotides are TGTGCCAGCAGTGGGGTTCAGGGGGCTGAAAAACTGTTTTTT. Using reference TRBV25-1 and TRBJ1-4 for the parts outside the CDR3, the full variable domain is EADIYQTPRYLVIGTGKKITLECSQTMGHDKMYWYQQDPGMELHLIHYSYGVNSTEKGDLSSESTVSRIRTEHFPLTLESARPSHTSQYLCASSGVQGAEKLFFGSGTQLSVL.

The chain employs TRBV7-2 and TRBJ1-2, with TRBD1 as a possible D gene (5 bases). This CDR3 is 15 amino acids long. Germline CDR1 SGHTA, CDR2 FQGNSA. The V and J ends lost 1 base and 1 base respectively, with 10 bases between them. The CDR3 nucleotides read TGTGCCAGCAGCTTAGTTGCAGGGCTTAACTATGGCTACACCTTC. Amino acid sequence: CASSLVAGLNYGYTF.

CDR3 sequence: CASNHLKGGQETQYF. The CDR3 DNA is TGTGCCAGCAATCACCTTAAGGGGGGCCAAGAGACCCAGTACTTC. This chain uses TRBV6-6 with TRBJ2-5; possibly TRBD1 or TRBD2 for D (6 bases each). The CDR3 is 15 amino acids. Germline-derived CDR1 and CDR2 are MNHNY and SVGAGI (reference sequence). The V end was cut by 7 bases, the J end by 1 base, with 16 bases between.

This rearrangement joins TRBV7-2 to TRBJ2-7; 7 bases match TRBD1. J was trimmed by 5 bases and V by 6 bases; bases with no gene match: 7. The CDR3 is made up of 13 amino acids. The germline V gene encodes CDR1 SGHTA and CDR2 FQGNSA. The CDR3 spells CASRSYQGDEQYF. CDR3 bases: TGTGCCAGCAGGTCCTACCAGGGGGACGAGCAGTACTTC.

This sequence joins TRBV15 and TRBJ1-4; D perhaps matches TRBD1 (5 bases). Between the trimmed V and J ends, which lost 1 base and 5 bases, there was a span of 8 bases. This CDR3 comprises 14 residues. The germline CDR1 and CDR2 sequences are LNHNV and YYDKDF (reference sequence). The CDR3 region has the DNA TGTGCCACCAGCAGAGGGGGGAGAAATGAAAAACTGTTTTTT. It is translated as CATSRGGRNEKLFF. The full variable domain, completed using reference TRBV15 and TRBJ1-4, is DAMVIQNPRYQVTQFGKPVTLSCSQTLNHNVMYWYQQKSSQAPKLLFHYYDKDFNNEADTPDNFQSRRPNTSFCFLDIRSPGLGDTAMYLCATSRGGRNEKLFFGSGTQLSVL.

The J gene is TRBJ1-1, the V gene TRBV29-1; D remains unclear. V was shortened by 0 bases and J by 11 bases, with 4 bases between the two germline ends. This CDR3 contains 9 residues. Germline V gives CDR1 SQVTM, CDR2 ANQGSEA. The CDR3: CSVEEGAFF. The CDR3 DNA is TGCAGCGTTGAAGAGGGCGCTTTCTTT.

This clone is medium-sized by share. The V and J genes are TRBV7-2 and TRBJ2-3, with 7 bases identical to TRBD2. V dropped 5 bases and J dropped 9; count of bases not matched to a gene: 8. The CDR3 is 13 residues long. Germline V gene data show CDR1 as SGHTA and CDR2 as FQGNSA. DNA of the CDR3: TGTGCCAGCAGCCCCTGGGGAGCGGGGACGCAGTATTTT. Translated: CASSPWGAGTQYF.

This clone has a single count. The V and J genes are TRBV5-1 and TRBJ1-2, with 9 bases matching TRBD1. The CDR3 covers 14 residues. From germline, CDR1 is SGHRS and CDR2 YFSETQ. The trim removed 4 bases at V and 2 bases at J, leaving 3 bases unmatched. The CDR3, as DNA: TGCGCCAGCAGCAAGGGACAGGGCAACTATGGCTACACCTTC. The encoded protein is CASSKGQGNYGYTF.

The chain recombines TRBV29-1 with TRBJ1-2, with TRBD1 matching 10 bases. Per germline, CDR1 SQVTM and CDR2 ANQGSEA. V trimming: 6 bases; J trimming: 8 bases; junction bases outside the gene matches: 12. The CDR3 sequence is 14 residues long. CDR3 DNA sequence: TGCAGCGTCGCCCTAGGAGGGACAGGGGTCGGCTACACCTTC. Translating it yields CSVALGGTGVGYTF.

The sample holds a few counts of this clone. V is TRBV15 and J is TRBJ1-5, with D unclear. The CDR3 loop spans 15 amino acids. Looked up from germline, CDR1 is LNHNV and CDR2 is YYDKDF (reference sequence). Between the trimmed V and J ends, which lost 4 bases and 4 bases, there was a span of 14 bases. CDR3 sequence reads: CATSTERQVNQPQHF. For the CDR3, the DNA is TGTGCCACCAGCACCGAGAGGCAGGTAAATCAGCCCCAGCATTTT.

This chain connects TRBV30 to TRBJ1-5; D uncertain. CDR1 is GTSNPN and CDR2 is SVGIG in the germline V gene (reference sequence). V was trimmed by 0 bases and J by 4 bases, leaving 10 bases between them. The CDR3 extends over 14 amino acids. This CDR3 is CAWSVGTLNQPQHF. DNA for the CDR3: TGTGCCTGGAGTGTAGGCACCCTTAATCAGCCCCAGCATTTT.